The clone carrying this T cell receptor (beta chain) was seen only a few times. Its target is unknown. This record belongs to a study of cytomegalovirus exposure and HLA in healthy donors. Study background: Roughly 180 million T cells yielded 120 million or so unique TCR beta sequences, as an earlier analysis found. Whole-study results and caveats: Roughly uniform sequencing depth across donors was assumed, possibly incorrectly.

The PCR ran on 60 Vbeta and 13 Jbeta primers. Sequenced by immunoSEQ multiplex PCR; TCRdb stores in-frame clones only, minus some. The sample holds 35,000 to 40,000 clones; over 70% are singletons and the top ten take approximately 6.3%. The sample comprised PBMCs. This TCR was recovered from a man younger than 45 in good health and CMV-seronegative.

This CDR3 reads CASSGTSLLSVPWADTQYF. The CDR3 DNA reads as TGTGCCAGTAGCGGGACTAGCCTCCTATCCGTCCCTTGGGCAGATACGCAGTATTTT. The chain employs TRBV19 and TRBJ2-3, with TRBD2 matching 9 bases. The length of the CDR3 is 19 residues. Germline CDR1 is LNHDA and CDR2 is SQIVND (reference sequence). V trimming: 6 bases; J trimming: 4 bases; junction bases outside the gene matches: 20.